The 10 T cell receptor beta chains below come from one sample, sequenced in a study of T cell responses to AZD1222 COVID-19 vaccine. Using immunoSEQ multiplex PCR, the repertoire was profiled, and TCRdb retains in-frame clones only, with some absent. The data hold some 90,000 clones, with about nine tenths observed a single time. Material: peripheral blood, obtained on day 0 of AZD1222 vaccination. Receptor source: an adult in good health.

The rearrangement links TRBV5-6 to TRBJ2-7; perhaps TRBD2 as D (5 bases). The CDR3 runs to 14 residues. V lost 3 bases, J lost 3 bases, and 13 bases lay in between. The V gene's germline CDR1 is SGHDT and CDR2 YYEEEE. CDR3 sequence: CASSSGRGDYEQYF. The CDR3 bases are TGTGCCAGCAGCTCTGGACGGGGAGACTACGAGCAGTACTTC.

The count of this clone is one. The chain has TRBV7-3 and TRBJ1-6, with D perhaps matching TRBD1 (5 bases). The CDR3 runs 19 residues. The ends were cut back, 5 bases at V and 2 bases at J, with 22 bases in the middle. Per the germline V gene, CDR1 is SGHTA and CDR2 is FQGTGA. The CDR3 reads CASSTLWGGGTPYNSPLHF. The CDR3 nucleotides are TGTGCCAGCAGCACCCTCTGGGGTGGGGGGACCCCCTATAATTCACCCCTCCACTTT.

The chain uses TRBV6-2 or TRBV6-3 and TRBJ2-7; D ambiguous. The CDR3 totals 11 residues. CDR1 MNHEY and CDR2 SVGEGT come from the germline V gene. Trimming pared 5 bases from V and 2 bases from J, leaving 4 bases between. As DNA, the CDR3 is TGTGCCAGCAGTGATACCTACGAGCAGTACTTC. Protein sequence: CASSDTYEQYF.

The V gene is TRBV30, the J gene TRBJ1-5; 7 bases map to TRBD1. The CDR3 is 13 amino acids. Germline V gives CDR1 GTSNPN, CDR2 SVGIG (reference sequence). Trimming at V came to 8 bases and at J to 6 bases, leaving 10 bases not matched to a gene. CDR3 loop: CAGSTGRSQPQHF. CDR3 DNA: TGTGCCGGATCGACAGGGAGAAGTCAGCCCCAGCATTTT.

This clone has just a few counts. This chain joins TRBV15 and TRBJ1-5; D unclear. The CDR3 length is 14 residues. The V end lost 1 base, the J end lost 4 bases, and 8 bases lay between the germline ends. The germline gives CDR1 LNHNV, CDR2 YYDKDF (reference sequence). The CDR3 region is CATSRGIMNQPQHF. The CDR3 DNA reads TGTGCCACCAGCAGAGGGATCATGAATCAGCCCCAGCATTTT. Based on the CDR3 plus reference TRBV15 and TRBJ1-5, the full variable domain is DAMVIQNPRYQVTQFGKPVTLSCSQTLNHNVMYWYQQKSSQAPKLLFHYYDKDFNNEADTPDNFQSRRPNTSFCFLDIRSPGLGDTAMYLCATSRGIMNQPQHFGDGTRLSIL.

V usage is TRBV12-2 and J usage is TRBJ1-6; TRBD1 is the table's D call, not checked against the DNA. TRBV12-2 is reported as a pseudogene. This CDR3 comprises 19 residues. The CDR3 sequence is CASRLEAGGPLSYNSPLHF. DNA for the CDR3: TGTGCAAGTCGCTTAGAAGCAGGGGGCCCCCTCTCCTATAATTCACCCCTCCACTTT.

V is TRBV10-3 and J is TRBJ2-7, with a possible D match to TRBD1 (6 bases). Trimming removed 3 bases at V and 2 bases at J, with 14 bases between. CDR3 length: 15 amino acids. CDR1 and CDR2 from the germline V gene are ENHRY and SYGVKD. The CDR3 DNA follows: TGTGCCATCAGTGACCCCTTCACAGGGACCTACGAGCAGTACTTC. It translates to CAISDPFTGTYEQYF.

V gene TRBV6-5 combines with J gene TRBJ1-1; D might be TRBD1 (6 bases). Germline V gives CDR1 MNHEY, CDR2 SVGAGI. The V gene lost 6 bases and the J gene lost 1 base, with 9 bases spanning the gap. This CDR3 is built from 13 residues. CDR3: CASRNRENTEAFF. CDR3 DNA: TGTGCCAGCAGAAACAGGGAGAACACTGAAGCTTTCTTT.

The rearrangement joins TRBV12-3 or TRBV12-4 to TRBJ2-1; D assignment may be TRBD1 or TRBD2 (6 bases each). V lost 1 base and J lost 13, with 11 bases in between. This CDR3 comprises 12 residues. CDR3 in DNA: TGTGCCAGCAGTTTAGGGGGGGCAAAACAGTTCTTC. It translates to CASSLGGAKQFF.

The chain couples TRBV12-3 or TRBV12-4 to TRBJ2-5; D possibly corresponds to TRBD2 (6 bases). Trimming took 8 bases from V and 0 from J, leaving 10 bases between them. The CDR3 runs 13 residues. In DNA, the CDR3 is TGTGCCAGCCGCGGGATAAACCAAGAGACCCAGTACTTC. This codes for CASRGINQETQYF.